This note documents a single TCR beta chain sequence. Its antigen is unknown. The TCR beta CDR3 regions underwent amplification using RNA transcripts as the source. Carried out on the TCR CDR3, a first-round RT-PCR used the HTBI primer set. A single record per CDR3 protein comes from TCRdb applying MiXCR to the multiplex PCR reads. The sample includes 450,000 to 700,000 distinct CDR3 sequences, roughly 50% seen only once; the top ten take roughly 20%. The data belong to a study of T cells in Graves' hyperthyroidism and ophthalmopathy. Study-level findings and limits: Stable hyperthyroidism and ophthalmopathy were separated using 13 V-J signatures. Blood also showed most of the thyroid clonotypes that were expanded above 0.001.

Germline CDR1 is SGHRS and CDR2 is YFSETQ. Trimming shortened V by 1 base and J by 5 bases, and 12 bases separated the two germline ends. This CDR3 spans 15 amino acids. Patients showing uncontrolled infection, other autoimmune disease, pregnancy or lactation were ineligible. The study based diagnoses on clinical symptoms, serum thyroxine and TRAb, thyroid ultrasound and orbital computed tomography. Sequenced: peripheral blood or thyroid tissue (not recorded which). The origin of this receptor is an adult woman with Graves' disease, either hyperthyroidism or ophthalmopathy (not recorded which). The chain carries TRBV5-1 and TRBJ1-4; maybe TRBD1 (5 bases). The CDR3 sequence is CASSLSPGRNEKLFF. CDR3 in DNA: TGCGCCAGCAGCTTGTCGCCGGGACGGAATGAAAAACTGTTTTTT.